The text below deals with one T cell receptor beta chain. Methods used by the authors: Estimates of nucleated cell counts were drawn from the amplification of reference gene primers. Generated by immunoSEQ multiplex PCR, the TCRdb table keeps only in-frame clones and is missing some. The V and J calls and clone size were taken over from that table, and D and trimming were inferred from the DNA. Here the sample spans about 50,000 clones, around 90% being singletons. From germline, CDR1 is GTSNPN and CDR2 SVGIG (reference sequence). The CDR3 is 15 amino acids. After removal of 0 bases from V and 5 bases from J, the junction contained 4 bases not matched to a gene. This entry is derived from a study of blood T cell repertoires in COVID-19. Across the study: COVID-19 samples, acute and convalescent, were from the United States, Italy and Spain. The analysed material was cDNA or gDNA that came from T cells, B-cell-depleted T cells, or PBMCs.

The sample was peripheral blood. The receptor's source is a human donor in a cohort sampled during active COVID-19. The chain links TRBV30 to TRBJ1-4, with 9 nucleotides matching TRBD1. The CDR3 is CAWSVWGQGNEKLFF. CDR3 coding DNA: TGTGCCTGGAGTGTATGGGGACAGGGCAATGAAAAACTGTTTTTT.